The clone carrying this TCR beta chain has more than one count but fewer than ten. The antigen is not known. Via MiXCR, TCRdb re-called the RT-PCR reads, giving one row per CDR3 protein. The sample has 300,000 to 350,000 distinct CDR3 sequences; about 20% are singletons. This entry is derived from a study of response to subunit inactivated influenza vaccine. Study observations and caveats: After each seasonal influenza vaccination, few new T cells are recruited, the authors suggested.

V shed 0 bases and J shed 2 bases, with 14 bases lying between them. The V gene's germline CDR1 is MNHEY and CDR2 SVGAGI. The CDR3 covers 16 residues. Sequencing used PBMCs from blood, obtained about 20 months after vaccination. This chain connects TRBV6-5 to TRBJ2-7; possibly TRBD2 for D (6 bases). The TCR originated in a man between 50 and 70 years old who received an inactivated influenza vaccine. The CDR3 reads CASSYSTRGGTYEQYF. CDR3 coding DNA: TGTGCCAGCAGTTACTCGACTAGAGGTGGGACCTACGAGCAGTACTTC.